The 11 T cell receptor beta chains reported below all come from one sample, sequenced in a study of lung T cells in sarcoidosis with Löfgren's syndrome. TCRdb recomputed calls from the reads with MiXCR, one row per CDR3 protein. Seen here are tens of thousands of distinct CDR3 sequences, less than 25% observed once, and the top ten hold 2.3%. Sequencing used CD4+ T cells from PBMCs. Receptor source: a human donor with sarcoidosis (Löfgren's syndrome or another form), or a control subject (not recorded which).

With regard to this clonotype: A read error is possible here, since a much larger clone lies one base away. The rearrangement links TRBV28 to TRBJ2-3, with 8 bases lining up with TRBD2. CDR3 length: 18 amino acids. With 3 bases clipped from V and 0 bases from J, the junction kept 11 bases outside the gene matches. Germline assignment: CDR1 MDHEN and CDR2 SYDVKM. Here the CDR3 reads CASSFVAGRPESTDTQYF. The CDR3 DNA follows: TGTGCCAGCAGTTTTGTAGCGGGAAGGCCGGAAAGCACAGATACGCAGTATTTT. The complete variable domain, with remaining parts taken from reference TRBV28 and TRBJ2-3, reads DVKVTQSSRYLVKRTGEKVFLECVQDMDHENMFWYRQDPGLGLRLIYFSYDVKMKEKGDIPEGYSVSREKKERFSLILESASTNQTSMYLCASSFVAGRPESTDTQYFGPGTRLTVL.

This clonotype was seen more than once but under ten times. The rearrangement joins TRBV29-1 to TRBJ2-5; D not resolved. Germline V gene lookup returns CDR1 SQVTM and CDR2 ANQGSEA. The length of the CDR3 is 13 residues. V lost 4 bases, J lost 5 bases, and 14 bases lay in between. The CDR3 sequence is CSVASGAGETQYF. The CDR3 DNA sequence: TGCAGCGTTGCCTCAGGAGCCGGGGAGACCCAGTACTTC.

The table lists this clonotype with a few counts. The chain links TRBV5-1 to TRBJ1-1; maybe TRBD1 (5 bases). V was cut by 6 bases and J by 5 bases, with 23 bases left in between. The germline CDR1 and CDR2 sequences are SGHRS and YFSETQ. The CDR3 loop spans 16 amino acids. DNA of the CDR3: TGCGCCAGCATGGCCTTGGGAGGGGAAGCGGAAACTGAAGCTTTCTTT. It codes for CASMALGGEAETEAFF.

This clonotype was counted ten times or more. CDR3 coding DNA: TGTGCCAGCAGTACCTTCGACGAGCAGTACTTC. Protein sequence: CASSTFDEQYF. The V and J genes are TRBV28 and TRBJ2-7, with D hard to call. The germline gives CDR1 MDHEN, CDR2 SYDVKM. V dropped 5 bases and J dropped 5 bases, with 7 bases sitting between them. The CDR3 is 11 residues long.

The gene calls are TRBV19 and TRBJ1-4, with TRBD1 as a possible D gene (5 bases). The CDR3 has 14 amino acids. Trimming removed 6 bases at V and 0 bases at J, with 8 bases between. Germline CDR1 reads LNHDA; CDR2 reads SQIVND (reference sequence). The CDR3 reads CASSAGTTNEKLFF. The CDR3 nucleotides are TGTGCCAGTAGCGCAGGGACAACTAATGAAAAACTGTTTTTT.

This clonotype came up many times. The V call is TRBV12-3 or TRBV12-4, the J call TRBJ1-1; tentatively, D is TRBD1 (5 bases). V lost 4 bases to trimming and J lost 3 bases, with 18 bases between them. The CDR3 has 16 amino acids. The CDR3 nucleotides read TGTGCCAGCAGTTATACCGGGACGGGAATCTACACTGAAGCTTTCTTT. The encoded protein is CASSYTGTGIYTEAFF.

This clonotype was counted a single time. V and J are TRBV4-1 and TRBJ1-2, with D maybe TRBD1 (6 bases). V lost 4 bases to trimming and J lost 7 bases, with 19 bases between them. The length of the CDR3 is 15 residues. CDR1 and CDR2 (germline): MGHRA, YSYEKL. CDR3 sequence reads: CASSRQQDSYCGYTF. The CDR3 DNA follows: TGCGCCAGCAGCCGGCAACAGGACAGTTACTGTGGCTACACCTTC.

In this sample, this clonotype turned up many times. J is TRBJ2-5 and V is TRBV25-1, with D uncertain. Germline CDR1 reads MGHDK; CDR2 reads SYGVNS. With 7 bases removed from V and 7 bases from J, the gap between germline ends came to 19 bases. The CDR3 has 14 amino acids. This CDR3 reads CASTLNRLGGTQYF. The CDR3 DNA follows: TGTGCCAGCACCTTGAATAGGCTCGGCGGGACCCAGTACTTC.

For this clonotype: With a much larger clone just one base away, this may be a read error. This chain uses TRBV14 with TRBJ1-3; a possible D gene is TRBD1 (6 bases). V gave up 0 bases and J gave up 3 bases, with 9 bases separating them. The CDR3 consists of 15 residues. The germline V gene encodes CDR1 SGHDN and CDR2 FVKESK. The DNA of the CDR3 is TGTGCCAGCAGCCAAGACAGGGGAAGTGGAAACACCATATATTTT. Encoded protein: CASSQDRGSGNTIYF.

This clonotype was picked up a small number of times. J is TRBJ1-1 and V is TRBV20-1; 12 bases are a match to TRBD1. The CDR3 is 16 residues long. The germline CDR1 and CDR2 sequences are DFQATT and SNEGSKA (reference sequence). Germline trimming cut 3 bases from V and 7 bases from J; bases unmatched to any gene: 12. The CDR3 is CSASWGPGQGAGEAFF. The CDR3 nucleotides read TGCAGTGCTAGTTGGGGTCCGGGACAGGGGGCTGGTGAAGCTTTCTTT.

The chain has TRBV4-2 and TRBJ2-7; D unresolved. The CDR3 is 16 amino acids. Germline assignment: CDR1 LGHNA and CDR2 YNFKEQ. V lost 0 bases to trimming and J lost 0 bases, with 12 bases between them. The CDR3 region is CASSQDGWDLSYEQYF. The CDR3 DNA sequence: TGTGCCAGCAGCCAAGATGGTTGGGATCTCTCCTACGAGCAGTACTTC.